This T cell receptor (beta chain) was recovered during a study of blood T cell repertoires in COVID-19 (dated by TCRdb to about 2020). Broadly, across the study: The collaborator samples originated in the United States, Italy and Spain and spanned the acute and convalescent phases of COVID-19. The prospective study material was composed of cDNA or gDNA derived from T cells, B-cell-depleted T cells, or PBMCs. Deeply sampled blood TCRbeta repertoires from subjects exposed to, actively infected with, or recovered from COVID-19 were included in the dataset. The repertoires were released in a freely available public database intended as a resource for research on the immune response to SARS-CoV-2. Samples came from the ongoing ImmuneRACE study (first 160 participants) plus 1,254 subjects from 6 global collaborators. A de-identified subject ID, COVID-19 status, age in years and sex were almost always included in the sample metadata. Where HLA class I and class II types were available, the types were taken from metadata supplied by the sample provider, not from assay-based typing.

What the research found in general, with its limitations: Clinical and demographic metadata were provided uncurated, with the amount varying by source and participant.

A note on this clone: No antigen is known for it. No base quality information exists; no much larger clone differs at one position.

The CDR3 contains 13 residues, cysteine and phenylalanine counted. Solely the CDR3 DNA is kept, with 39 bases framed from the first base. V and J lose 5 bases and 6 bases, and a span of 14 bases separates them. CDR1 GTSNPN and CDR2 SVGIG are derived from the germline V gene (reference sequence). Each collaborating institution followed its own protocols to collect whole blood in K2EDTA tubes. For TCRbeta analysis, collaborators shipped samples in one of three forms: frozen whole blood, isolated PBMCs, or DNA extracted from either of those sample types. The immunoSEQ Assay, a bias-controlled multiplex PCR, was used to amplify TCRbeta CDR3 regions from genomic DNA. In the source study's methods: Within the assay, amplification of reference gene primers was used to estimate how many nucleated cells each sample contained. To quantify the absolute abundance of each unique TCRbeta CDR3 rearrangement, sequence reads were collapsed and filtered. For each sample, productive Simpson clonality was calculated by taking the square root of Simpson's diversity index across productive rearrangements. The clones in this table, taken by TCRdb from immuneACCESS, are in-frame only. Not every clone is retained; where verified, under half of the shortfall comes from an unresolved V gene, and the cause of the rest is unknown. That table furnishes V, J and clone size, whereas the DNA furnished D and trimming. The sample contains 120,000 to 150,000 clones, about 85% of them found a single time. Jointly, the top ten make up roughly 2.6% of the sample.

Recombination connected TRBV30 to TRBJ1-3; a weak D assignment points to TRBD1 (6 bases agree). The clonotype comes from a human donor with acute or convalescent COVID-19. The donor label of this sample is uncertain. The sequenced sample consisted of peripheral blood. The bases are TGTGCCTGGGCCTTGGGGGGGCCAAACACCATATATTTT. Translated, this gives CAWALGGPNTIYF.